The entry below describes one TCR beta chain. Its antigen is as yet unknown. Trimming removed 0 bases from V and 4 bases from J; junction bases left unmatched: 5. The germline V gene encodes CDR1 SGDLS and CDR2 YYNGEE. The CDR3 sequence is 15 residues long. This entry comes from a study of cytomegalovirus exposure and HLA in healthy donors. Study in general: A previous analysis identified 95 million to 120 million unique TCR beta sequences derived from around 200 million T cells.

The study's findings and limits: It was assumed in the presence/absence analyses that sequencing depth was roughly uniform across donors. At a 0.05 false discovery rate, a later analysis found 18,000 or so TCR beta sequences to be associated with HLA alleles. Earlier analysis yielded a pattern in which most TCR beta V segments were productive about 87% or about 30% of the time.

Primers included in the PCR were 60 Vbeta and 13 Jbeta primers. Clones were read by immunoSEQ multiplex PCR, and TCRdb kept only the in-frame ones, dropping some. The data show 100,000 to 150,000 clones, around four fifths seen once. Sequencing was done on a sample of PBMCs. This TCR derives from a woman between 40 and 55 years old in good health and CMV-seropositive. The chain recombines TRBV9 with TRBJ2-5; 8 nucleotides match TRBD2. CDR3 residues: CASSVAGLVLETQYF. The CDR3 DNA reads TGTGCCAGCAGCGTAGCGGGACTAGTCCTAGAGACCCAGTACTTC.